These T cell receptor beta chains were read from a single sample in a study of T-cell memory formation after mild COVID-19. TCRdb reanalysed the 5' RACE reads using MiXCR and keeps one entry per CDR3 protein. Of around 510,000 distinct CDR3 sequences in the sample, roughly 22% were seen once. Sequenced input: PBMCs or a T cell subset sorted from them (not recorded which). All receptors come from an adult woman who had mild COVID-19 (a few samples of this study predate the infection). Cell type and time point are not known. Both conserved end residues are part of each CDR3. The order of the fields is V gene, D gene, clone size, J gene, CDR3 DNA, CDR3 protein. A D gene is named only where the DNA matches it firmly. A clone size is listed for some rows: how often the clone was seen (once, few, many), or a class if it is expanded.

TRBV20-1,-,-,TRBJ2-7,TGCAGTGCTAGAGATTACAGGGGCGGGACGGGGTCCTACGAGCAGTACTTC,CSARDYRGGTGSYEQYF
TRBV7-2,-,few,TRBJ1-1,TGTGCCAGCAAAATAAGAAAAGAAACTGAAGCTTTCTTT,CASKIRKETEAFF
TRBV11-2,TRBD2,many,TRBJ2-1,TGTGCCAGCAGCTTACTAGCGGGTCTCTCCTACAATGAGCAGTTCTTC,CASSLLAGLSYNEQFF
TRBV15,TRBD2,few,TRBJ2-7,TGTGCCACCAGGGAATTAGCGGGAGCCCGCGAGCAGTACTTC,CATRELAGAREQYF
TRBV20-1,-,few,TRBJ2-1,TGCAGTGCTAGAGAAACTAGGGCCTTAAGGTATTACAATGAGCAGTTCTTC,CSARETRALRYYNEQFF
TRBV3-1,TRBD2,-,TRBJ2-1,TGTGCCAGCAGCCAAGGACTAGCTTATGAGCAGTTCTTC,CASSQGLAYEQFF
TRBV7-9,-,-,TRBJ1-1,TGTGCCAGCAGCCACTCTGAAGCTTTCTTT,CASSHSEAFF
TRBV5-5,TRBD1,few,TRBJ1-2,TGTGCCAGCAGCGTTGGACAGGGGTCTGGCTATGGCTACACCTTC,CASSVGQGSGYGYTF
TRBV20-1,TRBD2,few,TRBJ2-1,TGCAGTGCTCAGGCTTACGGCCTAGCGGGAGCGGGCAATGAGCAGTTCTTC,CSAQAYGLAGAGNEQFF
TRBV7-9,-,many,TRBJ2-3,TGTGCCAGCAGCCGAGTCTCGGATCCCCTGGATACGCAGTATTTT,CASSRVSDPLDTQYF
TRBV6-5,-,-,TRBJ2-7,TGTGCCAGCAGTACCAGCGGGCCCACCTACGAGCAGTACTTC,CASSTSGPTYEQYF
TRBV7-9,-,-,TRBJ1-4,TGTGCCAGCAGTCGAACAGGGAATGAAAAACTGTTTTTT,CASSRTGNEKLFF
TRBV24-1,-,-,TRBJ2-1,TGTGCCACCAGTGATTTTAGAAAAGGGAATGAGCAGTTCTTC,CATSDFRKGNEQFF
TRBV12-3/TRBV12-4,-,-,TRBJ1-2,TGTGCCAGCAGTTTATTAGGGGCCTCTAACTATGGCTACACCTTC,CASSLLGASNYGYTF
TRBV10-3,-,-,TRBJ2-7,TGTGCCATCAGTGGAGGGCCCGAAGGCGCCTACGAGCAGTACTTC,CAISGGPEGAYEQYF
TRBV20-1,-,-,TRBJ1-2,TGCGACGTCCCGCAGTTACCAAGGAGGTTGGGCTACACCTTC,CDVPQLPRRLGYTF
TRBV5-1,-,few,TRBJ2-3,TGCGCCAGCAGCTGGGCCTTCACAGATACGCAGTATTTT,CASSWAFTDTQYF
TRBV30,-,once,TRBJ1-1,TGTGCCTGGAGGGGGGCCCCCCTCGGAGCTTTCTTT,CAWRGAPLGAFF
TRBV6-5,-,-,TRBJ2-3,TGTGCCAGCAGACAGGGTCCGGATACGCAGTATTTT,CASRQGPDTQYF
TRBV15,TRBD2,few,TRBJ2-4,TGTGCCACCGATCCGTCGGGGGGGAAAAACATTCAGTACTTC,CATDPSGGKNIQYF
TRBV3-1,-,-,TRBJ2-3,TGTGCCAGCAGCCGAACAGGGATCACAGATACGCAGTATTTT,CASSRTGITDTQYF
TRBV5-6,-,few,TRBJ2-2,TGTGCCAGCAGCTTGGGCCCGGCACAGTTGAGCACCGGGGAGCTGTTTTTT,CASSLGPAQLSTGELFF
TRBV10-3,-,-,TRBJ2-3,TGTGCCATCAGTATACGACAGACTAGCACAGATACGCAGTATTTT,CAISIRQTSTDTQYF
TRBV21-1,-,-,TRBJ1-2,TGTGCCAGCAGCAAGGGTCCCACCAAAGAACAGGGCGACTATGGCTACACCTTC,CASSKGPTKEQGDYGYTF
TRBV4-1,-,-,TRBJ1-2,TGCGCCAGCAGCCAAGAAGCGAGGCTCTCCTATGGCTACACCTTC,CASSQEARLSYGYTF
TRBV5-1,TRBD2,few,TRBJ2-3,TGCGCCAGCAGCTTGAATGTGGGAGGGGCAGATACGCAGTATTTT,CASSLNVGGADTQYF
TRBV6-6,-,few,TRBJ1-1,TGTGCCAGCTGGGGGGGGGTGGAAGCTTTCTTT,CASWGGVEAFF
TRBV7-6,-,few,TRBJ2-1,TGTGCCAGCAGCCCCCGCAGCGCCAATGAGCAGTTCTTC,CASSPRSANEQFF
TRBV4-2,-,few,TRBJ2-1,TGTGCCAGCAGCCAAGATTCACCGTACAATGAGCAGTTCTTC,CASSQDSPYNEQFF
TRBV5-1,TRBD1,-,TRBJ2-1,TGCGCCAGCAGCCCGAACCCGGGACAGGGACTCAATGAGCAGTTCTTC,CASSPNPGQGLNEQFF
TRBV7-9,TRBD1,-,TRBJ2-3,TGTGCCAGCAGCATGGACAGGGAGCTCTTGGGCACAGATACGCAGTATTTT,CASSMDRELLGTDTQYF
TRBV6-5,-,many,TRBJ1-1,TGTGCCAGCAGGGCCGGGACGCTAACTGAAGCTTTCTTT,CASRAGTLTEAFF
TRBV7-2,TRBD2,few,TRBJ2-7,TGTGCCAGCAGCTTTAACCCCCCTGGGGCGGGAGGAGGCGAGCAGTACTTC,CASSFNPPGAGGGEQYF
TRBV20-1,-,few,TRBJ2-3,TGCAGTGCCCCCGATCGGGAGTATACGCAGTATTTT,CSAPDREYTQYF
TRBV5-1,-,few,TRBJ2-7,TGCGCCAGCAGACCGTCCGGGTTTAACGAGCAGTACTTC,CASRPSGFNEQYF
TRBV11-1,-,-,TRBJ1-1,TGTGCCAGCAGTCGTCACAGGCTGAACACTGAAGCTTTCTTT,CASSRHRLNTEAFF
TRBV12-3/TRBV12-4,-,-,TRBJ2-5,TGTGCCAGCAGTTTAGTTTTCAGGGGACAAGAGACCCAGTACTTC,CASSLVFRGQETQYF
TRBV10-3,TRBD2,few,TRBJ2-7,TGTGCCATCGGGATAGCGGGGGACCTTCCTTACTACGAGCAGTACTTC,CAIGIAGDLPYYEQYF
TRBV19,TRBD1,-,TRBJ2-2,TGTGCCAGTACTCAGGGACAGGCGAACACCGGGGAGCTGTTTTTT,CASTQGQANTGELFF
TRBV2,-,few,TRBJ1-2,TGTGCCAGCAGTGATGGTGGGGGGCTAGGTGGCTACACCTTC,CASSDGGGLGGYTF
TRBV9,-,-,TRBJ1-1,TGTGCCAGCAGCGTCAATCCCAGGGGATTGAGTACTGAAGCTTTCTTT,CASSVNPRGLSTEAFF
TRBV19,-,few,TRBJ2-7,TGTGCCAGTAGTATAGAACTGTTCTACGAGCAGTACTTC,CASSIELFYEQYF
TRBV30,-,-,TRBJ1-2,TGTGCCTGGGAGATGGCAGGTGGCTACACCTTC,CAWEMAGGYTF
TRBV7-6,TRBD2,-,TRBJ2-1,TGTGCCAGCAGCGCCTTGACGGGAGGAAATAATGAGCAGTTCTTC,CASSALTGGNNEQFF
TRBV4-2,TRBD2,-,TRBJ2-7,TGTGCCAGCAGCCAAGATGGGACTAGCGGGAACTACGAGCAGTACTTC,CASSQDGTSGNYEQYF
TRBV3-1,-,-,TRBJ2-5,TGTGCCAGCAGCCAAGACCCCCGGACCGGAGAGACCCAGTACTTC,CASSQDPRTGETQYF
TRBV24-1,-,few,TRBJ2-2,TGTGCCACCAGTGATTTGACCGAGGGGGTGAACACCGGGGAGCTGTTTTTT,CATSDLTEGVNTGELFF
TRBV15,-,-,TRBJ2-7,TGTGCCACCAGCAGGGAGGTGATAAGCGAGCAGTACTTC,CATSREVISEQYF
TRBV4-1,TRBD1,-,TRBJ2-2,TGCGCCAGCAGCCTGGGACAGACCCTACCCGGGAACACCGGGGAGCTGTTTTTT,CASSLGQTLPGNTGELFF
TRBV3-1,-,many,TRBJ1-2,TGTGCCAGCAGCTTGGGCGAGAACTATGGCTACACCTTC,CASSLGENYGYTF
TRBV19,TRBD2,-,TRBJ2-7,TGTGCCAGTAGTATAGTCCGAGGGGACGGACGGGCTAGCGGGGGATCCTACGAGCAGTACTTC,CASSIVRGDGRASGGSYEQYF
TRBV11-2,-,-,TRBJ2-5,TGTGCCAGCAGCTCCCCAAGCAGTGAGACCCAGTACTTC,CASSSPSSETQYF
TRBV7-3,TRBD2,-,TRBJ2-1,TGTGCCAGCGGCCTCCCTCCCAAGGGAGCGGGAGATGAGCAGTTCTTC,CASGLPPKGAGDEQFF
TRBV29-1,-,few,TRBJ1-2,TGCAGCGTTGACAGTTCCTCGGAGGGCTACACCTTC,CSVDSSSEGYTF
TRBV3-1,-,few,TRBJ2-7,TGTGCCAGCAGCCAAGACAGGGGTAGGGAGCAGTACTTC,CASSQDRGREQYF
TRBV3-1,TRBD1,once,TRBJ1-1,TGTGCCAGCATGGCGACAGGGTTTAACACTGAAGCTTTCTTT,CASMATGFNTEAFF
TRBV5-1,-,few,TRBJ2-2,TGCGCCAGCAGCTTGGTGGCAGGGTTGAGCACCGGGGAGCTGTTTTTT,CASSLVAGLSTGELFF